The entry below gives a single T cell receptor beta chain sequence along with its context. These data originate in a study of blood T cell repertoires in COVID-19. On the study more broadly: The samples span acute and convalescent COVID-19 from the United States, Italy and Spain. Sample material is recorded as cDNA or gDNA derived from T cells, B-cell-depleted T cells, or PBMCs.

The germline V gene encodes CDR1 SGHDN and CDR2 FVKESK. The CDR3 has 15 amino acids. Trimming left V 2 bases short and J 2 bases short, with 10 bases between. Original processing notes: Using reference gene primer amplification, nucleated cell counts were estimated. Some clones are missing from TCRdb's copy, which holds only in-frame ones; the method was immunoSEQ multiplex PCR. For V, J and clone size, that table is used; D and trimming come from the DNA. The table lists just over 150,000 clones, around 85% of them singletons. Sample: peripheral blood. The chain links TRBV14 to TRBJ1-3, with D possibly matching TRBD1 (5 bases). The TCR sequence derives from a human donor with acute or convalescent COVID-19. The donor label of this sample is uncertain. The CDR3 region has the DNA TGTGCCAGCAGCCAACAGGGTTACGCTGGAAACACCATATATTTT. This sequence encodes CASSQQGYAGNTIYF.